The 18 T cell receptor beta chains below were found in one sample sequenced in a study of T cell responses to AZD1222 COVID-19 vaccine. The data were produced by immunoSEQ multiplex PCR, yet TCRdb's version contains in-frame clones alone and is incomplete. The sample lists some 150,000 clones, around 90% occurring once. The starting material was peripheral blood, obtained on day 0 of AZD1222 vaccination. These receptors were obtained from an adult in good health.

This chain connects TRBV6-5 to TRBJ2-5, with D perhaps being TRBD1 or TRBD2 (5 bases each). The CDR3 has 15 residues. Trimming left V 6 bases short and J 5 bases short, with 19 bases between. Germline V gives CDR1 MNHEY, CDR2 SVGAGI. The CDR3 sequence: CASSPTWDLGETQYF. The CDR3 nucleotides are TGTGCCAGCAGCCCGACATGGGACCTAGGGGAGACCCAGTACTTC.

This clone was seen once. The chain couples TRBV7-3 to TRBJ2-3, with 9 bases fitting TRBD2. Germline trimming cut 3 bases from V and 4 bases from J; bases unmatched to any gene: 2. The CDR3 has 14 residues. Germline-derived CDR1 and CDR2 are SGHTA and FQGTGA. CDR3 sequence: CASSFGGGADTQYF. CDR3 DNA: TGTGCCAGCAGCTTTGGCGGGGGGGCAGATACGCAGTATTTT.

Details on this clone: A read error may account for a junction end that differs from germline. The rearrangement joins TRBV7-3 to TRBJ1-2; D not certain. This CDR3 contains 14 residues. CDR1 and CDR2 (germline): SGHTA, FQGTGA. CDR3 nucleotide sequence: TGTGCCAGCAGCCGCGGCGACGGAGCCTATGGCTTCACCTTC. Amino acid sequence: CASSRGDGAYGFTF.

V gene TRBV21-1 combines with J gene TRBJ1-1; the table gives TRBD1 as D, unverified against the DNA. TRBV21-1 is a pseudogene segment. This CDR3 region has 14 residues. CDR3 region: CASTAFQGCTEAFF. In nucleotides, the CDR3 is TGTGCCAGCACAGCATTTCAGGGCTGCACTGAAGCTTTCTTT.

V and J are TRBV16 and TRBJ1-6; D remains ambiguous. Germline loops: CDR1 KGHSY, CDR2 FQNENV. V lost 0 bases and J 5 bases, leaving 8 bases between the germline ends. This CDR3 has 15 amino acids. The CDR3 reads CASSQSAGNNSPLHF. Written as DNA, the CDR3 is TGTGCCAGCAGCCAATCGGCGGGAAATAATTCACCCCTCCACTTT.

The chain recombines TRBV4-2 with TRBJ2-7; 10 nucleotides align to TRBD1. Trimming at V came to 1 base and at J to 4 bases, leaving 4 bases not matched to a gene. The germline gives CDR1 LGHNA, CDR2 YNFKEQ. CDR3 length: 15 residues. The DNA for the CDR3 is TGTGCCAGCAGCCAAGGGGACAGGGGCAGGTACGAGCAGTACTTC. Its protein is CASSQGDRGRYEQYF.

This chain uses TRBV7-2 with TRBJ1-2, with TRBD1 identical over 8 bases. CDR1 SGHTA and CDR2 FQGNSA come from the germline V gene. Trimming at V came to 2 bases and at J to 6 bases, leaving 5 bases not matched to a gene. The CDR3 consists of 14 residues. The CDR3, as DNA: TGTGCCAGCAGCTTAAGGACAGGGTTGGATGGCTACACCTTC. This translates into CASSLRTGLDGYTF.

The gene calls are TRBV5-4 and TRBJ2-5; 12 bases align to TRBD1. Per the germline V gene, CDR1 is SGHNT and CDR2 is YYREEE (reference sequence). The CDR3 is made up of 18 amino acids. V shed 3 bases and J 2 bases; nucleotides not matched to a gene: 11. CDR3 in DNA: TGTGCCAGCAGCTCCCTGGGGGGACAGGGGGCAGTTCAAGAGACCCAGTACTTC. Its protein product is CASSSLGGQGAVQETQYF.

This clone has a handful of counts. This chain uses TRBV7-3 with TRBJ1-1, with D tentatively TRBD1 (5 bases). Trimming removed 2 bases at V and 8 bases at J, with 15 bases between. Germline V gives CDR1 SGHTA, CDR2 FQGTGA. This CDR3 contains 14 residues. The CDR3: CASSLQAGSMEAFF. The CDR3 region has the DNA TGTGCCAGCAGCTTACAGGCAGGGTCAATGGAAGCTTTCTTT.

Only one count was recorded for this clone. V is TRBV23-1 and J is TRBJ1-2, with D possibly matching TRBD1 (5 bases). TRBV23-1 is designated an ORF whose function remains uncertain. The CDR3 totals 14 residues. Between the trimmed V and J ends, which lost 2 bases and 7 bases, there was a span of 14 bases. The CDR3 loop reads CASSQPGPRGGYTF. DNA for the CDR3: TGCGCCAGCAGTCAACCCGGGCCGAGGGGTGGCTACACCTTC.

Comments on this clone: At the DNA level, this CDR3 is encoded by other sequences in the same sample as well. The chain uses TRBV10-3 and TRBJ2-5; 9 bases match TRBD1. The CDR3 consists of 14 residues. V dropped 5 bases and J dropped 2; count of bases not matched to a gene: 3. Looked up from germline, CDR1 is ENHRY and CDR2 is SYGVKD. The chain's CDR3 is CAISPGTGQETQYF. The CDR3 DNA reads TGTGCCATCAGTCCCGGGACAGGGCAAGAGACCCAGTACTTC.

This clone appeared once. The genes are TRBV4-2 and TRBJ1-1; D uncertain. The CDR3 runs to 15 residues. V was trimmed by 0 bases and J by 0 bases, leaving 8 bases between them. Per germline, CDR1 LGHNA and CDR2 YNFKEQ. The CDR3 loop reads CASSQDWGMNTEAFF. The CDR3 bases are TGTGCCAGCAGCCAAGATTGGGGTATGAACACTGAAGCTTTCTTT.

In regard to this clone: The same CDR3 arises from other DNA sequences in this sample as well. This rearrangement joins TRBV4-3 to TRBJ1-1; no clear D. Germline CDR1 and CDR2: LGHNA and YSLEER. CDR3 length equals 14 residues. Trimming cost V 1 base and J 1 base, with 7 bases left between them. For the CDR3, the DNA is TGCGCCAGCAGCCAAGTCGGAGGGAACACTGAAGCTTTCTTT. It encodes CASSQVGGNTEAFF.

This clone has only one observation. The chain recombines TRBV4-3 with TRBJ1-6, with a weak D call TRBD1 (5 bases). This CDR3 has 14 amino acids. Germline CDR1 reads LGHNA; CDR2 reads YSLEER. V was clipped by 3 bases and J by 9 bases, with 12 bases between them. CDR3 in DNA: TGCGCCAGCAGCCAGTCACCAGGGATTTCACCCCTCCACTTT. Translating it yields CASSQSPGISPLHF.

The chain has TRBV6-5 and TRBJ2-7; D possibly corresponds to TRBD2 (6 bases). CDR1 is MNHEY, CDR2 SVGAGI, per germline. The CDR3 totals 14 residues. Trimming left V 6 bases short and J 2 bases short, with 14 bases between. The CDR3 DNA is TGTGCCAGCAGGCCCGGGACTGAACCCTACGAGCAGTACTTC. Translated, it gives CASRPGTEPYEQYF.

The chain joins TRBV10-3 to TRBJ2-2; 7 bases fit TRBD1. This CDR3 comprises 14 residues. The trim removed 6 bases at V and 2 bases at J, leaving 3 bases unmatched. CDR1 and CDR2 from the germline V gene are ENHRY and SYGVKD. This chain's CDR3 is CAIRRDSNTGELFF. CDR3 DNA: TGTGCCATCAGACGGGACAGTAACACCGGGGAGCTGTTTTTT.

The chain links TRBV2 to TRBJ1-5; TRBD1 aligns across 7 bases. The CDR3 consists of 14 residues. Germline V gene lookup returns CDR1 SNHLY and CDR2 FYNNEI. Unmatched junction bases numbered 4, after V lost 5 bases and J lost 3 bases. The CDR3 loop is CASSPDRYNQPQHF. The CDR3 DNA reads as TGTGCCAGCAGTCCGGACAGGTACAATCAGCCCCAGCATTTT.

The chain joins TRBV6-5 to TRBJ2-1; 10 bases fit TRBD2. The CDR3 is 14 amino acids. The trim removed 7 bases at V and 8 bases at J, leaving 8 bases unmatched. Germline loops: CDR1 MNHEY, CDR2 SVGAGI. The CDR3 sequence: CASIHQTSGYEQFF. The CDR3 nucleotides are TGTGCCAGCATTCATCAGACTAGCGGGTATGAGCAGTTCTTC.